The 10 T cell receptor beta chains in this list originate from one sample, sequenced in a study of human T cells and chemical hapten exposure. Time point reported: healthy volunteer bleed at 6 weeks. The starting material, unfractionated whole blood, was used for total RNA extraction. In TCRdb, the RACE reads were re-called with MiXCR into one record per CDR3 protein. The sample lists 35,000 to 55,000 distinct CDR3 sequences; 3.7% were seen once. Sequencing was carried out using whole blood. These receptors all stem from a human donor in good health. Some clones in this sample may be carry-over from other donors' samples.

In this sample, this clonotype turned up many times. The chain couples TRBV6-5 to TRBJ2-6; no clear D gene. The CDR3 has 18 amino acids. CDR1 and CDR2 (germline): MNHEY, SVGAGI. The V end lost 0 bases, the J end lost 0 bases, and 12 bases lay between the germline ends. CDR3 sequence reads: CASSYSSASSSGANVLTF. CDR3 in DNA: TGTGCCAGCAGTTACTCCTCAGCTTCAAGCTCTGGGGCCAACGTCCTGACTTTC.

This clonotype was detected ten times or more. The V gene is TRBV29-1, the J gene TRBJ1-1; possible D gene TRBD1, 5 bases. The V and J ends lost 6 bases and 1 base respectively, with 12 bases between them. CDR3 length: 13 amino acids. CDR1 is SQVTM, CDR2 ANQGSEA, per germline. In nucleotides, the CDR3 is TGCAGCGTCGACTACAGGCGGAACACTGAAGCTTTCTTT. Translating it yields CSVDYRRNTEAFF.

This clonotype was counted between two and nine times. CDR3 protein: CASSSGQGIGNQPQHF. In DNA form, the CDR3 reads TGTGCCAGCAGTTCCGGACAAGGGATCGGCAATCAGCCCCAGCATTTT. The chain joins TRBV28 to TRBJ1-5, with D perhaps matching TRBD1 (5 bases). In germline, CDR1 is MDHEN, CDR2 SYDVKM. The CDR3 extends over 16 amino acids. Deletions cut 4 bases from V and 2 bases from J, with 15 bases between. Combining the CDR3 with reference TRBV28 and TRBJ1-5 gives the whole variable domain DVKVTQSSRYLVKRTGEKVFLECVQDMDHENMFWYRQDPGLGLRLIYFSYDVKMKEKGDIPEGYSVSREKKERFSLILESASTNQTSMYLCASSSGQGIGNQPQHFGDGTRLSIL.

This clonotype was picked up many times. CDR3: CASSLERGTYEQYF. For the CDR3, the DNA is TGTGCCAGCAGTTTGGAGAGGGGGACCTACGAGCAGTACTTC. The chain carries TRBV28 and TRBJ2-7, with D tentatively TRBD1 (6 bases). V was shortened by 3 bases and J by 2 bases, with 11 bases between the two germline ends. In germline, CDR1 is MDHEN, CDR2 SYDVKM. The CDR3 runs 14 residues.

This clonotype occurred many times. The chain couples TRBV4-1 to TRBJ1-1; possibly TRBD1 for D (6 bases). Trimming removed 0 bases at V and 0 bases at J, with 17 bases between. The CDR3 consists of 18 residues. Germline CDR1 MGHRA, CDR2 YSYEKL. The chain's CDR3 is CASSQERTQGSMNTEAFF. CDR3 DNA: TGCGCCAGCAGCCAAGAGAGGACCCAGGGGTCCATGAACACTGAAGCTTTCTTT.

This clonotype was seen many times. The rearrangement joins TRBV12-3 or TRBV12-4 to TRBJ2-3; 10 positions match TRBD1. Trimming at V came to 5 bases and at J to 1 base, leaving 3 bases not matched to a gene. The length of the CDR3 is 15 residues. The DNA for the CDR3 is TGTGCCAGCAGTGTGACAGGGGGCGGCACAGATACGCAGTATTTT. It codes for CASSVTGGGTDTQYF.

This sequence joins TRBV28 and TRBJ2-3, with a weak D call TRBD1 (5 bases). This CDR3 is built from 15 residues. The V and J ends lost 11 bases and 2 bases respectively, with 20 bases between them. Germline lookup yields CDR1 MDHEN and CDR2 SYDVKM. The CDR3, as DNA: TGTGCCGGAATCACGGGCAGGGTCTTCACAGATACGCAGTATTTT. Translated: CAGITGRVFTDTQYF.

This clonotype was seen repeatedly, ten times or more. CDR3 amino acids: CASSLERTGTDTQYF. Written as DNA, the CDR3 is TGTGCCAGCAGCTTAGAAAGGACGGGCACAGATACGCAGTATTTT. The chain carries TRBV7-3 and TRBJ2-3; D is unresolved. This CDR3 is built from 15 residues. CDR1 and CDR2 from the germline V gene are SGHTA and FQGTGA. V was pared by 2 bases and J by 1 base, with 10 bases between.

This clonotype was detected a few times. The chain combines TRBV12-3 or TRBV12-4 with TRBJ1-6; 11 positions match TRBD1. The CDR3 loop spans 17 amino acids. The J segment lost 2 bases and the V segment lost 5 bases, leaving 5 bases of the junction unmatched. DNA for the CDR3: TGTGCCAGCAGTCCGTGGACAGGGGGCGCCTATAATTCACCCCTCCACTTT. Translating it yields CASSPWTGGAYNSPLHF.

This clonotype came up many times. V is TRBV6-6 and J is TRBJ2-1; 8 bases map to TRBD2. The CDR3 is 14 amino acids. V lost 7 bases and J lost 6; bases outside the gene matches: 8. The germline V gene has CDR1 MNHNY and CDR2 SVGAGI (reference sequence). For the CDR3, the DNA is TGTGCCAGCACCCGACGGGAGGGAGGCAATGAGCAGTTCTTC. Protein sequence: CASTRREGGNEQFF.